This TCR beta chain appears in the sequencing data of a study of brain T cells in children with intractable seizures. Study-wide findings and caveats: HCMV serostatus was not known, and viral specificity came from CDR3 similarity only. Pre- and post-surgery blood differed in depth, so pre-surgery absences may be undersampling.

Some clones are missing from TCRdb's copy, which holds only in-frame ones; the method was immunoSEQ multiplex PCR. The sample records 300,000 to 400,000 clones, about 93% being singletons. Specified time point: blood from clinic visit 5 months post-surgery; TSC patient then seizure free. Patients received at least one anti-epileptic drug before surgery. For this clone: Its target is unknown.

The germline CDR1 and CDR2 sequences are LGHDT and YNNKEL (reference sequence). Trimming stripped 1 base from V and 0 bases from J, with 16 bases between. The CDR3 has 17 amino acids. This sequence joins TRBV3-1 (or the pseudogene TRBV3-2) and TRBJ2-7; D is undetermined. The origin of this receptor is a boy less than two years old with tuberous sclerosis and intractable seizures. The starting material was peripheral blood, obtained less than 6 months after surgery. CDR3: CASSQVNTGSSSYEQYF. CDR3 DNA sequence: TGTGCCAGCAGCCAAGTTAACACGGGTTCGAGCTCCTACGAGCAGTACTTC.